These 23 T cell receptor beta chains came from one sample sequenced in a study of blood T cell repertoires in COVID-19. Profiling relied on immunoSEQ multiplex PCR, and the TCRdb table lists in-frame clones only, not all of them. The repertoire holds roughly 250,000 clones, with around four fifths as singletons. Sequencing was carried out using peripheral blood. These TCRs come from a woman aged 55-70 years with active or convalescent COVID-19.

The chain joins TRBV5-4 to TRBJ2-5; 11 bases are shared with TRBD2. This CDR3 is 14 amino acids long. The ends lost 4 bases at V and 5 bases at J; junction bases unmatched: 4. Germline V gene sequence: CDR1 SGHNT, CDR2 YYREEE (reference sequence). The CDR3 DNA sequence: TGTGCCAGCAGCCGGACTAGCGGGTTGGAGACCCAGTACTTC. Protein sequence: CASSRTSGLETQYF.

A single count supports this clone. The gene calls are TRBV19 and TRBJ2-7, with D unclear. The ends were cut back, 3 bases at V and 3 bases at J, with 12 bases in the middle. This CDR3 spans 14 amino acids. Per germline, CDR1 LNHDA and CDR2 SQIVND (reference sequence). The CDR3: CASSMGRQVYEQYF. In DNA form, the CDR3 reads TGTGCCAGTAGTATGGGTAGGCAGGTCTACGAGCAGTACTTC. The full variable domain, completed using reference TRBV19 and TRBJ2-7, is DGGITQSPKYLFRKEGQNVTLSCEQNLNHDAMYWYRQDPGQGLRLIYYSQIVNDFQKGDIAEGYSVSREKKESFPLTVTSAQKNPTAFYLCASSMGRQVYEQYFGPGTRLTVT.

This clone was found a few times. The CDR3 protein is CASSSQPGRGIAGETQYF. DNA of the CDR3: TGTGCCAGCAGCTCCCAACCAGGACGGGGGATAGCGGGGGAGACCCAGTACTTC. V and J are TRBV5-6 and TRBJ2-5; 8 positions match TRBD2. Trimming removed 3 bases from V and 5 bases from J; junction bases left unmatched: 18. From germline, CDR1 is SGHDT and CDR2 YYEEEE. The CDR3 totals 18 residues.

This rearrangement joins TRBV6-1 to TRBJ2-7; TRBD1 matches 9 bases. Germline V gene data show CDR1 as MNHNS and CDR2 as SASEGT. The CDR3 has 14 residues. The V and J ends lost 3 bases and 2 bases, in that order; junction bases with no gene match: 2. Written as DNA, the CDR3 is TGTGCCAGCAGTGACGGACAGGGGCCCTACGAGCAGTACGTC. Encoded protein: CASSDGQGPYEQYV.

Only a few counts were recorded for this clone. V usage is TRBV3-1 (or the pseudogene TRBV3-2) and J usage is TRBJ2-1; 16 nucleotides agree with TRBD2. Germline CDR1 LGHDT, CDR2 YNNKEL (reference sequence). CDR3 length equals 19 residues. The junction had 7 bases not matched to a gene; V was cut back by 1 base and J by 4 bases. CDR3 in DNA: TGTGCCAGCAGCCAAGCGGGACTAGCGGGAGGGAGCCTTTACAATGAGCAGTTCTTC. It yields the protein CASSQAGLAGGSLYNEQFF.

The V call is TRBV3-1 (or the pseudogene TRBV3-2), the J call TRBJ2-3, with D possibly matching TRBD2 (6 bases). CDR1 is LGHDT, CDR2 YNNKEL, per germline (reference sequence). The length of the CDR3 is 14 residues. V was pared by 4 bases and J by 4 bases, with 12 bases between. In DNA form, the CDR3 reads TGTGCCAGCAGCCTTGGGACTGGTGCAGATACGCAGTATTTT. Its protein is CASSLGTGADTQYF.

The chain has TRBV19 and TRBJ2-3; D is possibly TRBD2 (5 bases). The CDR3 is 13 amino acids. V shed 6 bases and J shed 0 bases, with 7 bases lying between them. The V gene's germline CDR1 is LNHDA and CDR2 SQIVND (reference sequence). The DNA for the CDR3 is TGTGCCAGTAGCGGGGTTAGCACAGATACGCAGTATTTT. Protein: CASSGVSTDTQYF.

The table lists this clone with a count of one. This chain uses TRBV12-5 with TRBJ2-1; 7 nucleotides align to TRBD2. This CDR3 region has 17 residues. The V segment lost 2 bases and the J segment 0 bases; nucleotides outside the gene matches: 7. Per the germline V gene, CDR1 is LGHNT and CDR2 is FRNRAP. The CDR3 DNA reads as TGTGCTAGTGGTTTGCTAACTCCTAGCGGCTCCTACAATGAGCAGTTCTTC. Protein sequence: CASGLLTPSGSYNEQFF.

A few counts support this clone. The gene calls are TRBV20-1 and TRBJ2-5, with unresolved D. Between the trimmed V and J ends, which lost 3 bases and 1 base, there was a span of 9 bases. CDR1 and CDR2 (germline): DFQATT, SNEGSKA (reference sequence). The CDR3 spans 13 residues. This chain's CDR3 is CSASVAGQETQYF. As DNA, the CDR3 is TGCAGTGCTAGTGTGGCAGGCCAAGAGACCCAGTACTTC.

This rearrangement joins TRBV11-2 to TRBJ2-1; tentative D call: TRBD2 (6 bases). The CDR3 is 18 residues long. CDR1 and CDR2 from the germline V gene are SGHAT and FQNNGV. V lost 5 bases, J lost 3 bases, and 23 bases lay in between. The CDR3 loop is CASSPLLGGYGDYNEQFF. In DNA, the CDR3 is TGTGCCAGCAGCCCCCTCTTGGGAGGTTACGGGGACTACAATGAGCAGTTCTTC.

This clone was seen only once. This chain links TRBV3-1 (or the pseudogene TRBV3-2) with TRBJ2-5; D may be TRBD2 (6 bases). The V end lost 3 bases, the J end lost 2 bases, and 13 bases lay between the germline ends. Per the germline V gene, CDR1 is LGHDT and CDR2 is YNNKEL (reference sequence). The CDR3 sequence is 15 residues long. As DNA, the CDR3 is TGTGCCAGCAGCCAGTACCCTCTAGCGCAAGAGACCCAGTACTTC. Its translation is CASSQYPLAQETQYF.

J is TRBJ1-2 and V is TRBV6-6; 9 nucleotides align to TRBD1. The germline CDR1 and CDR2 sequences are MNHNY and SVGAGI (reference sequence). The trim removed 9 bases at V and 2 bases at J, leaving 10 bases unmatched. The CDR3 totals 15 residues. This CDR3 reads CASTWGTGRNYGYTF. The CDR3 region has the DNA TGTGCCAGTACGTGGGGGACAGGGAGGAACTATGGCTACACCTTC.

V and J are TRBV2 and TRBJ2-4, with a weak D call TRBD2 (5 bases). V lost 6 bases, J lost 1 base, and 10 bases lay in between. Looked up from germline, CDR1 is SNHLY and CDR2 is FYNNEI. This CDR3 is built from 14 residues. Written as DNA, the CDR3 is TGTGCCAGCAGGGACTCATCCGCCAAAAACATTCAGTACTTC. Translated, it gives CASRDSSAKNIQYF. Complete variable domain (other parts from reference TRBV2 and TRBJ2-4): EPEVTQTPSHQVTQMGQEVILRCVPISNHLYFYWYRQILGQKVEFLVSFYNNEISEKSEIFDDQFSVERPDGSNFTLKIRSTKLEDSAMYFCASRDSSAKNIQYFGAGTRLSVL.

J is TRBJ1-4 and V is TRBV6-5; 8 bases line up with TRBD1. This CDR3 spans 15 amino acids. V lost 7 bases, J lost 11 bases, and 15 bases stayed unmatched. Germline values: CDR1 MNHEY, CDR2 SVGAGI. DNA for the CDR3: TGTGCCAGCACCCTAAAAGGACAGGGATCAGGGAAACTGTTTTTT. Encoded protein: CASTLKGQGSGKLFF.

The rearrangement links TRBV19 to TRBJ1-1; 7 bases align to TRBD1. This CDR3 has 15 amino acids. V shed 1 base and J 4 bases; nucleotides not matched to a gene: 6. CDR1 and CDR2 (germline): LNHDA, SQIVND (reference sequence). CDR3 sequence: CASSIGVQGGTEAFF. Here the CDR3 DNA reads TGTGCCAGTAGTATAGGAGTGCAGGGGGGCACTGAAGCTTTCTTT.

The J gene is TRBJ2-7, the V gene TRBV10-2; 7 nucleotides align to TRBD2. The J segment lost 2 bases and the V segment lost 8 bases, leaving 6 bases of the junction unmatched. The CDR3 contains 13 residues. Germline CDR1 reads WSHSY; CDR2 reads SAAADI. The CDR3 sequence: CASGRGRTYEQYV. In DNA form, the CDR3 reads TGCGCCAGCGGGAGGGGACGGACCTACGAGCAGTACGTC.

The V call is TRBV6-5, the J call TRBJ1-1; D perhaps matches TRBD1 (5 bases). Germline values: CDR1 MNHEY, CDR2 SVGAGI. V lost 2 bases, J lost 3 bases, and 13 bases lay in between. This CDR3 is 15 amino acids long. CDR3 DNA: TGTGCCAGCAGTTACGGGAGAACGGGGGACACTGAAGCTTTCTTT. Protein product: CASSYGRTGDTEAFF.

In this sample, this clone turned up once. The same CDR3 is also encoded by other DNA sequences in this sample. The chain couples TRBV6-5 to TRBJ1-5; 8 bases are a match to TRBD1. V shed 6 bases, J shed 3 bases, and the junction held 1 base outside the gene matches. This CDR3 contains 13 residues. Germline-derived CDR1 and CDR2 are MNHEY and SVGAGI. CDR3 bases: TGTGCCAGCAGGGACAGGGACAATCAGCCCCAGCATTTT. Residues: CASRDRDNQPQHF.

This chain links TRBV29-1 with TRBJ1-2; TRBD1 aligns across 8 bases. With V trimmed by 4 bases and J by 6 bases, 13 bases remained unmatched. CDR3 length: 15 residues. Germline CDR1 reads SQVTM; CDR2 reads ANQGSEA. CDR3 protein: CSVVSQGASGDGYTF. The CDR3 DNA follows: TGCAGCGTTGTTAGCCAGGGGGCCTCTGGGGATGGCTACACCTTC.

The CDR3: CASSYAQNTEAFF. For the CDR3, the DNA is TGTGCCAGCAGTTACGCACAAAACACTGAAGCTTTCTTT. This sequence joins TRBV6-5 and TRBJ1-1; D ambiguous. The CDR3 has 13 amino acids. CDR1 is MNHEY and CDR2 is SVGAGI in the germline V gene. Trimming removed 2 bases at V and 2 bases at J, with 6 bases between.

CDR3 sequence: CASSYSTGINQPQHF. CDR3 DNA sequence: TGTGCCAGCAGCTACAGCACAGGAATCAATCAGCCCCAGCATTTT. The chain recombines TRBV2 with TRBJ1-5; tentatively, D is TRBD1 (5 bases). CDR1 SNHLY and CDR2 FYNNEI come from the germline V gene. The CDR3 extends over 15 amino acids. V was shortened by 6 bases and J by 3 bases, with 15 bases between the two germline ends.

This chain connects TRBV11-3 to TRBJ2-1, with D possibly TRBD1 on 7 matching bases. Trimming removed 3 bases at V and 8 bases at J, with 26 bases between. CDR3 size: 18 residues. Germline CDR1 is SGHNT and CDR2 is YENEEA. The CDR3 DNA reads TGTGCCAGCAGCTTCCGCAAAGGGGGACTCCAGGGGGACGATGAGCAGTTCTTC. It is translated as CASSFRKGGLQGDDEQFF.

This clone was found once. The chain recombines TRBV30 with TRBJ1-3, with 7 bases matching TRBD1. CDR1 and CDR2 (germline): GTSNPN, SVGIG (reference sequence). The CDR3 is 14 residues long. V gave up 4 bases and J gave up 4 bases; unmatched junction bases: 7. CDR3 nucleotides: TGTGCCTGGACCCCCGGGACAGCAGGAAACACCATATATTTT. This translates into CAWTPGTAGNTIYF. Combining the CDR3 with reference TRBV30 and TRBJ1-3 gives the whole variable domain SQTIHQWPATLVQPVGSPLSLECTVEGTSNPNLYWYRQAAGRGLQLLFYSVGIGQISSEVPQNLSASRPQDRQFILSSKKLLLSDSGFYLCAWTPGTAGNTIYFGEGSWLTVV.